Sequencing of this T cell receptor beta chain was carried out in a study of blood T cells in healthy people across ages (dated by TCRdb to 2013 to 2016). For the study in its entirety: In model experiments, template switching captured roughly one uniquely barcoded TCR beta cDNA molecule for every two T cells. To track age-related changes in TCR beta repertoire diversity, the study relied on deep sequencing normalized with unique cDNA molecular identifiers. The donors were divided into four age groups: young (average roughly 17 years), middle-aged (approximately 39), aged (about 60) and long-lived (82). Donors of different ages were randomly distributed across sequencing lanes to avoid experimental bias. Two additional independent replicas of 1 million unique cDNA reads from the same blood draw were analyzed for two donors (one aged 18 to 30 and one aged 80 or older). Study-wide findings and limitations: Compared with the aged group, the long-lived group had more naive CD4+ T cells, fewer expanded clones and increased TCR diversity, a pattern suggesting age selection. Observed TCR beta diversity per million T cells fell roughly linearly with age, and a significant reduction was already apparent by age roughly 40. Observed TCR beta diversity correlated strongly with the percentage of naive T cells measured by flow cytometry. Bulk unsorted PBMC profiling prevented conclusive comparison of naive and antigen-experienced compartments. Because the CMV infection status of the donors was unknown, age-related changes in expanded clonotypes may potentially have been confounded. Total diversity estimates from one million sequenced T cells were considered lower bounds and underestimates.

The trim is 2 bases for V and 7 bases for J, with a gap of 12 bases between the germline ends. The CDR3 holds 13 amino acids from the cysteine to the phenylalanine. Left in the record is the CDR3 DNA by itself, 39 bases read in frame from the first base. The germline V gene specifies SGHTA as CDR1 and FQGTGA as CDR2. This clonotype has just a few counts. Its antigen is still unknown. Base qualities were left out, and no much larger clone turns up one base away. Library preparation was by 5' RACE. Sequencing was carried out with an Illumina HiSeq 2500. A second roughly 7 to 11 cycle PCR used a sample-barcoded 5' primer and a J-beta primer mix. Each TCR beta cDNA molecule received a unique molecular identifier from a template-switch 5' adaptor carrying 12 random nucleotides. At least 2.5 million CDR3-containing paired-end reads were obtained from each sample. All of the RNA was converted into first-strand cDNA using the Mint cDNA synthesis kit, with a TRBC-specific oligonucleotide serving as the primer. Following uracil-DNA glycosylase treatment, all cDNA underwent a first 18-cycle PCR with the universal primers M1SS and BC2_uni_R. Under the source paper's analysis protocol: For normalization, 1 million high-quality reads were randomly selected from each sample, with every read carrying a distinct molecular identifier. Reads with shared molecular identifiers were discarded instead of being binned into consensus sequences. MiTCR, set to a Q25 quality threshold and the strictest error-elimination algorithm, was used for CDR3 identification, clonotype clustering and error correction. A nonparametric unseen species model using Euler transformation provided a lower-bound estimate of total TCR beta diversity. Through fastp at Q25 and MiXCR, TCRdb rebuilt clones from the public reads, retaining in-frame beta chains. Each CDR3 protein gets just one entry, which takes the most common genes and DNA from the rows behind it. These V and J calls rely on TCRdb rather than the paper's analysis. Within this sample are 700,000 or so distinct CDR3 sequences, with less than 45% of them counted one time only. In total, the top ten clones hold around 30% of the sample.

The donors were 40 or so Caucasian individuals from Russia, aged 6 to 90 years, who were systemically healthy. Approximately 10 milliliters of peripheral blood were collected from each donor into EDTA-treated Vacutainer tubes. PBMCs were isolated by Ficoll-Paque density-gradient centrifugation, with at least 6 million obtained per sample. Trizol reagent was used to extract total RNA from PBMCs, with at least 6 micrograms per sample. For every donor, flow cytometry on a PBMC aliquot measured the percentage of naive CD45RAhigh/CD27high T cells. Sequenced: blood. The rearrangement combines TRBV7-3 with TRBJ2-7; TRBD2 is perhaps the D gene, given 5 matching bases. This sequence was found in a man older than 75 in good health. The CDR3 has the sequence CASSLSGSGEQYF. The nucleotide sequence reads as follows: TGTGCCAGCAGCTTATCTGGGAGTGGGGAGCAGTACTTC.